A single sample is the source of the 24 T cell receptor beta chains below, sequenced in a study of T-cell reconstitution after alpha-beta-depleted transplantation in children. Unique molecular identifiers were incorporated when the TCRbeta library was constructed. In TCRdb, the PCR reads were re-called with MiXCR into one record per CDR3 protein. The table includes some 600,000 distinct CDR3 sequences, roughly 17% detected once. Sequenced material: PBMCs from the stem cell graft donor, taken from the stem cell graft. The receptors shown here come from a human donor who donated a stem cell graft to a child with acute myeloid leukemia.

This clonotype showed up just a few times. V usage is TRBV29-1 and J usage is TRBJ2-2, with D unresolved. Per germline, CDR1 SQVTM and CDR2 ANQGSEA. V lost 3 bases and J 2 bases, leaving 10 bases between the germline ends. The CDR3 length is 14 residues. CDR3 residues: CSVEEGVNTGELFF. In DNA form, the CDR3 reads TGCAGCGTTGAGGAAGGAGTCAACACCGGGGAGCTGTTTTTT.

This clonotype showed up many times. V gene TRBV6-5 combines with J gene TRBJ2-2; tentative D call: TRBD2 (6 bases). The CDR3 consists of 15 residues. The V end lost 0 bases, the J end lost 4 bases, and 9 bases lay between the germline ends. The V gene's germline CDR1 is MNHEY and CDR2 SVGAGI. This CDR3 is CASSYSRGSTGELFF. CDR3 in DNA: TGTGCCAGCAGTTACTCCCGGGGGAGCACCGGGGAGCTGTTTTTT.

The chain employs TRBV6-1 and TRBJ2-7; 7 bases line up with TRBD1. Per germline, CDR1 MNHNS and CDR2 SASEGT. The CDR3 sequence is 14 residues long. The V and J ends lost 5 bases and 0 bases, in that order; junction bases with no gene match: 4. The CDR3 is CASSKTGLSYEQYV. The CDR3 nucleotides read TGTGCCAGCAGTAAGACAGGGCTCTCCTACGAGCAGTACGTC.

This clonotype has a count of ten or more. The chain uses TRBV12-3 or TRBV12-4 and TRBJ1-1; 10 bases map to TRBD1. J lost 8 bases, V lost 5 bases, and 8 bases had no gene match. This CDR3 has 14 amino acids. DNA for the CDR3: TGTGCCAGCAGTCTCCGGGACAGGGGACTCGAAGCTTTCTTT. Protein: CASSLRDRGLEAFF.

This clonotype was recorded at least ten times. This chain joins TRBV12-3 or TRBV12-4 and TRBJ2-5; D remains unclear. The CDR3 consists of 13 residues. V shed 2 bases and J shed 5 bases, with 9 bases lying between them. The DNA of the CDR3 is TGTGCCAGCAGTTTATCTCGTAAGGAGACCCAGTACTTC. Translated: CASSLSRKETQYF.

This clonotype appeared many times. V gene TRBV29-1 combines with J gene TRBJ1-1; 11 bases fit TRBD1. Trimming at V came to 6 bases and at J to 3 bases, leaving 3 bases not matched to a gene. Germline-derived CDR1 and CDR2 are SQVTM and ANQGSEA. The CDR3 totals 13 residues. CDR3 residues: CSVGTGGDTEAFF. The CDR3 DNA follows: TGCAGCGTGGGGACAGGGGGTGACACTGAAGCTTTCTTT.

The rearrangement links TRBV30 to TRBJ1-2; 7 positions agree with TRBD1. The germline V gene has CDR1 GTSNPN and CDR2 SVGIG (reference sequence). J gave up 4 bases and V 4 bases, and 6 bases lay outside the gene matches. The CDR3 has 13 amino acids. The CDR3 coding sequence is TGTGCCTGGATTTACAGGGGAGGCTATGGCTACACCTTC. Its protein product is CAWIYRGGYGYTF.

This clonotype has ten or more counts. This chain's CDR3 is CASSPLGRGYYGYTF. CDR3 DNA: TGTGCCAGCAGTCCCCTAGGAAGGGGGTACTATGGCTACACCTTC. The chain joins TRBV7-2 to TRBJ1-2, with D possibly matching TRBD1 (6 bases). CDR3 size: 15 residues. Germline CDR1 SGHTA, CDR2 FQGNSA. Trimming stripped 6 bases from V and 3 bases from J, with 17 bases between.

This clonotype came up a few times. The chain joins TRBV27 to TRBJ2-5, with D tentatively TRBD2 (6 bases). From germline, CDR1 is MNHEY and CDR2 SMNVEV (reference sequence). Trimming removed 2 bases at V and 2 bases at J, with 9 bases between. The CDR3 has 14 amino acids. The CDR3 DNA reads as TGTGCCAGCAGTTTACGGGGGTATCAAGAGACCCAGTACTTC. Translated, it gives CASSLRGYQETQYF.

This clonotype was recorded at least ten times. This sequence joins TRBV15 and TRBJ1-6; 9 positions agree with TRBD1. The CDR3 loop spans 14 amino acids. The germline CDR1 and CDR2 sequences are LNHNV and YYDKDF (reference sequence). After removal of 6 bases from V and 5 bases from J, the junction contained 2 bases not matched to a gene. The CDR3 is CATRWTGDNSPLHF. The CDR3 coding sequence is TGTGCCACCAGATGGACAGGGGATAATTCACCCCTCCACTTT.

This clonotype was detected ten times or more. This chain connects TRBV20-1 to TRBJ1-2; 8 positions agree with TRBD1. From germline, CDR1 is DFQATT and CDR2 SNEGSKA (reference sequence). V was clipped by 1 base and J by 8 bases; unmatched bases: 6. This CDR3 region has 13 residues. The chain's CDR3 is CSARARTGIGYTF. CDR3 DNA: TGCAGTGCTAGAGCCCGGACAGGGATCGGCTACACCTTC.

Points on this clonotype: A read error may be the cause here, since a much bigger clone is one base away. CDR3 loop: CVSSLIGGSSYEQYF. For the CDR3, the DNA is TGTGTCAGCAGTTTGATTGGGGGGAGCTCCTACGAGCAGTACTTC. The chain employs TRBV12-3 or TRBV12-4 and TRBJ2-7; D is possibly TRBD2 (6 bases). This CDR3 spans 15 amino acids.

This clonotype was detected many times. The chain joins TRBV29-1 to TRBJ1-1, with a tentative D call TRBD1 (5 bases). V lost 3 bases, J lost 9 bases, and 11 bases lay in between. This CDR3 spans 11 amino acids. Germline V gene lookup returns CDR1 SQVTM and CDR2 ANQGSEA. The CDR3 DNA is TGCAGCGTTGATTCGACAGCCCAAGCTTTCTTT. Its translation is CSVDSTAQAFF. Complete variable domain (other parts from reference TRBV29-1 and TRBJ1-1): SAVISQKPSRDICQRGTSLTIQCQVDSQVTMMFWYRQQPGQSLTLIATANQGSEATYESGFVIDKFPISRPNLTFSTLTVSNMSPEDSSIYLCSVDSTAQAFFGQGTRLTVV.

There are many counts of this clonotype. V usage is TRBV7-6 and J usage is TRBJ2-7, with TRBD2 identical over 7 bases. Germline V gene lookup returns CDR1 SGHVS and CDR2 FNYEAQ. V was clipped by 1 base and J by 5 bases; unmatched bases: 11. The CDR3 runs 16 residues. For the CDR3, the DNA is TGTGCCAGCAGCTTAGGGGGCGCTCGGGGGGTAAACGAGCAGTACTTC. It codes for CASSLGGARGVNEQYF. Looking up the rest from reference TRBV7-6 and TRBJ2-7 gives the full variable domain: GAGVSQSPRYKVTKRGQDVALRCDPISGHVSLYWYRQALGQGPEFLTYFNYEAQQDKSGLPNDRFSAERPEGSISTLTIQRTEQRDSAMYRCASSLGGARGVNEQYFGPGTRLTVT.

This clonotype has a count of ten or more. Here the CDR3 reads CASSQEEFWDLTYNEQFF. In DNA form, the CDR3 reads TGTGCCAGCAGCCAAGAAGAATTCTGGGACTTGACATACAATGAGCAGTTCTTC. The chain combines TRBV4-2 with TRBJ2-1; a possible D gene is TRBD2 (6 bases). Trimming cost V 0 bases and J 4 bases, with 19 bases left between them. Germline CDR1 LGHNA, CDR2 YNFKEQ. This CDR3 is 18 amino acids long.

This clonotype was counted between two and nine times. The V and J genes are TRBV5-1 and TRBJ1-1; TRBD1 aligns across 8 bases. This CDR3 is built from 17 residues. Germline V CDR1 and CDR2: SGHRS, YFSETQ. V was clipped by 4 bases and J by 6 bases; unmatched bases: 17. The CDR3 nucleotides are TGCGCCAGCAGCCCACAACCTTACAGGGGGGGAAGCGCTGAAGCTTTCTTT. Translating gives CASSPQPYRGGSAEAFF.

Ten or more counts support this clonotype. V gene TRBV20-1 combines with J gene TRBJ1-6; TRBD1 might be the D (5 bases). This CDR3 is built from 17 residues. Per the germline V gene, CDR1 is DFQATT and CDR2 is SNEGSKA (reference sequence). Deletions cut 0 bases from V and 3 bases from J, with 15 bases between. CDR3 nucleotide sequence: TGCAGTGCTAGAGATGGGGCGACAGAGTACTATAATTCACCCCTCCACTTT. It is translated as CSARDGATEYYNSPLHF.

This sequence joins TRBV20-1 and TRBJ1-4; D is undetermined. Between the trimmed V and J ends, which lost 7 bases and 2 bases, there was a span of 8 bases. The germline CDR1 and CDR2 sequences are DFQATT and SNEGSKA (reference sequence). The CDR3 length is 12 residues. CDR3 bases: TGCAGTGGAACGGGGACTAATGAAAAACTGTTTTTT. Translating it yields CSGTGTNEKLFF.

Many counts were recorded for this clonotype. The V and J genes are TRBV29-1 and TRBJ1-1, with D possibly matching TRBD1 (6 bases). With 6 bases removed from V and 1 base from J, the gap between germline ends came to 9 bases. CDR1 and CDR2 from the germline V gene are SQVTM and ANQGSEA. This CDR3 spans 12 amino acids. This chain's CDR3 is CSVIQGNTEAFF. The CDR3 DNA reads TGCAGCGTAATACAGGGGAACACTGAAGCTTTCTTT.

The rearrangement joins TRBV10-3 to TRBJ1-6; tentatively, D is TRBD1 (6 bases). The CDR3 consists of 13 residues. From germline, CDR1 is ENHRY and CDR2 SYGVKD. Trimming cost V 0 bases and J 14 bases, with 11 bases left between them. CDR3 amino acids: CAISESSEGALHF. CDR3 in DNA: TGTGCCATCAGTGAGTCGTCCGAGGGGGCCCTCCACTTT.

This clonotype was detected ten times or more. The CDR3 region is CSARDRKETQYF. The CDR3 region has the DNA TGCAGTGCTAGAGATAGGAAAGAGACCCAGTACTTC. The J gene is TRBJ2-5, the V gene TRBV20-1; D call uncertain. This CDR3 spans 12 amino acids. V was cut by 0 bases and J by 3 bases, with 5 bases left in between. Germline lookup yields CDR1 DFQATT and CDR2 SNEGSKA (reference sequence).

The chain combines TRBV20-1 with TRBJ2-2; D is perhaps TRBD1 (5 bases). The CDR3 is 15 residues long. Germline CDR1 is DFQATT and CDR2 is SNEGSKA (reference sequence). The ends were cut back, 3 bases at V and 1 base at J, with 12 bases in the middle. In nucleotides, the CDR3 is TGCAGTGCTAGCGTGGCAGGGATGAACACCGGGGAGCTGTTTTTT. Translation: CSASVAGMNTGELFF.

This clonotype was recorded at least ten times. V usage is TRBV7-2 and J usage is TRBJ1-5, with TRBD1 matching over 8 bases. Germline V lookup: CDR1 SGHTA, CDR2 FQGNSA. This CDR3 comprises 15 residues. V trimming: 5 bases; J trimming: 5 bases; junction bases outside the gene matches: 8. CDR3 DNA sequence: TGTGCCAGCAGCACCCGGACAGGGCCCGATCAGCCCCAGCATTTT. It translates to CASSTRTGPDQPQHF.

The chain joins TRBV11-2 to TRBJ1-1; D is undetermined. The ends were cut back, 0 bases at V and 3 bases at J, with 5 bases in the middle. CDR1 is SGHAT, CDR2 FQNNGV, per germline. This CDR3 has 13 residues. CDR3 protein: CASSLEKYTEAFF. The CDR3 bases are TGTGCCAGCAGCTTAGAAAAGTACACTGAAGCTTTCTTT.